This T cell receptor beta chain was obtained from a study of blood T cell repertoires in COVID-19. Study-level background: COVID-19 samples, acute and convalescent, were from the United States, Italy and Spain. T cells, B-cell-depleted T cells, or PBMCs provided the cDNA or gDNA that served as material.

The V and J ends lost 3 bases and 4 bases respectively, with 15 bases between them. Germline loops: CDR1 MNHNS, CDR2 SASEGT. The CDR3 is made up of 16 amino acids. As handled by the study authors: Amplification of reference gene primers provided the estimated nucleated cell counts. The method was immunoSEQ multiplex PCR; TCRdb's version includes in-frame clones alone and lacks a portion of them. V and J calls and clone size are copied from that table; D and trimming were computed from the DNA. This table has 350,000 or so clones, roughly nine tenths appearing once. Those enrolled in Seattle joined during active infection and were followed longitudinally afterward.

Sequences were obtained from peripheral blood. The sequence derives from a woman aged 60-75 years with COVID-19, enrolled during active disease. V usage is TRBV6-1 and J usage is TRBJ1-4; the D is unclear. The CDR3 is CASSDLAREYNEKLFF. The CDR3 coding sequence is TGTGCCAGCAGTGACTTGGCTCGGGAATATAATGAAAAACTGTTTTTT.